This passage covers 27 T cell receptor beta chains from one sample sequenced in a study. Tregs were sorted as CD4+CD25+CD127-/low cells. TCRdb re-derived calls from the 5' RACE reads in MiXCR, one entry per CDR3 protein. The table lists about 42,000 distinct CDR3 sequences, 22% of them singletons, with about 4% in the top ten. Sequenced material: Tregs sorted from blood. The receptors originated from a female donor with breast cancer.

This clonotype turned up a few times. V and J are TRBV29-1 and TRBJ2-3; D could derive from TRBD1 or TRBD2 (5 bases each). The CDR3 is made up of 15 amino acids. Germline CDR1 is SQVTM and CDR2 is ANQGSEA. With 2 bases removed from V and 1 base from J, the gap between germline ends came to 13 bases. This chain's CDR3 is CSVELGRGGTDTQYF. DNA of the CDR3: TGCAGCGTTGAATTGGGGAGAGGGGGCACAGATACGCAGTATTTT.

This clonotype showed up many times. The CDR3 coding sequence is TGCAGCGTTGTAGCGTGGGACAGGCGCGGCGGGAGGCCCTACAATGAGCAGTTCTTC. Translated: CSVVAWDRRGGRPYNEQFF. This chain joins TRBV29-1 and TRBJ2-1; perhaps D is TRBD1 or TRBD2 (8 bases each). V was pared by 4 bases and J by 2 bases, with 27 bases between. The V gene's germline CDR1 is SQVTM and CDR2 ANQGSEA. The CDR3 runs 19 residues.

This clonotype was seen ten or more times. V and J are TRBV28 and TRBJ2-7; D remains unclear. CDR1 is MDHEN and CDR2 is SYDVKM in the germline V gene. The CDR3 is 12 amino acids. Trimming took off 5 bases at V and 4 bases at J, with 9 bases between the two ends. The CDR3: CASSLQVYEQYF. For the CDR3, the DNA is TGTGCCAGCAGTCTCCAGGTGTACGAGCAGTACTTC.

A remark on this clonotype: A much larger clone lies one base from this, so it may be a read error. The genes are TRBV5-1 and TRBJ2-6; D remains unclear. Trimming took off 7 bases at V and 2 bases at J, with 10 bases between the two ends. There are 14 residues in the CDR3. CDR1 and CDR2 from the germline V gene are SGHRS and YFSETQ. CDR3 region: CASDKCTGANVLTF. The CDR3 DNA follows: TGCGCCAGCGATAAGTGTACTGGGGCCAACGTCCTGACTTTC.

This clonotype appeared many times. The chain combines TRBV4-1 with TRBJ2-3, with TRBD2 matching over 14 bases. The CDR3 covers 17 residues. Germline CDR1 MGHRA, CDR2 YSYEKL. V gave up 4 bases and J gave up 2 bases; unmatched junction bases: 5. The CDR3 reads CASSRGGLAGVTDTQYF. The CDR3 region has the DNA TGCGCCAGCAGCCGAGGGGGACTAGCGGGGGTCACAGATACGCAGTATTTT.

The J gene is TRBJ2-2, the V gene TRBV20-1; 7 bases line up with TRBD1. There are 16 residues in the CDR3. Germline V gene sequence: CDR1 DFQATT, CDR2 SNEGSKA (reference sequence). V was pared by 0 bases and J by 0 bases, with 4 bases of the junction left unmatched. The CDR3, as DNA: TGCAGTGCTAGAGATAACGACAGGGCGAACACCGGGGAGCTGTTTTTT. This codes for CSARDNDRANTGELFF.

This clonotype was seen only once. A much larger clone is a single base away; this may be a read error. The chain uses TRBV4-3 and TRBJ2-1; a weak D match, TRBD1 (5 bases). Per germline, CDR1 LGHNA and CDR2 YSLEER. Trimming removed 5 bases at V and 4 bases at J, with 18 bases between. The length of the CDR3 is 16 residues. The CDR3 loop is CASSTGRERIYNEQFF. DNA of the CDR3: TGCGCCAGCAGCACAGGTCGTGAGCGTATATACAATGAGCAGTTCTTC.

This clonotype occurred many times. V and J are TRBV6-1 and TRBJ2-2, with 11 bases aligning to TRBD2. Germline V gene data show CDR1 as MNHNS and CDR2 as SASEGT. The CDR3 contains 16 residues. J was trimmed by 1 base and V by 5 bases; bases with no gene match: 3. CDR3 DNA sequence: TGTGCCAGCAGTCCTGGGACTAGCGGGAACACCGGGGAGCTGTTTTTT. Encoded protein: CASSPGTSGNTGELFF.

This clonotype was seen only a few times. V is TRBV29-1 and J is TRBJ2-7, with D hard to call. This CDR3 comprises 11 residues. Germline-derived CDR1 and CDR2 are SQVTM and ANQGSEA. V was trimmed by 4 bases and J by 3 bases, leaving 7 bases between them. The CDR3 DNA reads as TGCAGCGTTGTCTACGACTACGAGCAGTACTTC. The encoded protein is CSVVYDYEQYF.

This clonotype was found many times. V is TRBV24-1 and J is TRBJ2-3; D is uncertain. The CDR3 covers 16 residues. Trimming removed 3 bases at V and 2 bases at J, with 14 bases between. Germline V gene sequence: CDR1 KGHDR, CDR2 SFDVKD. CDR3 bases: TGTGCCACCAGTGATCCACAACCCGGCAACACAGATACGCAGTATTTT. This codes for CATSDPQPGNTDTQYF.

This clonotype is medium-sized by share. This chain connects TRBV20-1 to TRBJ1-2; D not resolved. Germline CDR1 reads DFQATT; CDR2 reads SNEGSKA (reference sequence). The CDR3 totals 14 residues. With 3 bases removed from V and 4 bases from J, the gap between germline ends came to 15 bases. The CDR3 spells CSASHPQEIYGYTF. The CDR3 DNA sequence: TGCAGTGCTAGTCATCCCCAGGAGATCTATGGCTACACCTTC.

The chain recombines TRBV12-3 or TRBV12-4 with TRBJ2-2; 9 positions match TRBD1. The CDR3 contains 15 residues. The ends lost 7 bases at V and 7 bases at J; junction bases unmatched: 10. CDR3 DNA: TGTGCCAGCACTCCGGGACAGGGAGGTAGCGGGGAGCTGTTTTTT. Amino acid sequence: CASTPGQGGSGELFF.

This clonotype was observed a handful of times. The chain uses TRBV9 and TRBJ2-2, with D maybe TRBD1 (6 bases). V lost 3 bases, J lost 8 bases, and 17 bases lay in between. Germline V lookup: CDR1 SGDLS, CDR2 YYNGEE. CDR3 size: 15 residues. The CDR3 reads CASSGLTGSAGELFF. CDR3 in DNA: TGTGCCAGCAGCGGGTTGACAGGTTCAGCAGGGGAGCTGTTTTTT. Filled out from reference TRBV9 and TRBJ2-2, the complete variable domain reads DSGVTQTPKHLITATGQRVTLRCSPRSGDLSVYWYQQSLDQGLQFLIQYYNGEERAKGNILERFSAQQFPDLHSELNLSSLELGDSALYFCASSGLTGSAGELFFGEGSRLTVL.

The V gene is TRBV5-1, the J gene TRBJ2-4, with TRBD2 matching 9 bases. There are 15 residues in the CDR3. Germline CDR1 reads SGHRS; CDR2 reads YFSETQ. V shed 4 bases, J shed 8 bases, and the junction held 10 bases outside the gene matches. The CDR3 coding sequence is TGCGCCAGCAGCAGGGGGACTAGCAGAAGGGACATTCAGTACTTC. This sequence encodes CASSRGTSRRDIQYF.

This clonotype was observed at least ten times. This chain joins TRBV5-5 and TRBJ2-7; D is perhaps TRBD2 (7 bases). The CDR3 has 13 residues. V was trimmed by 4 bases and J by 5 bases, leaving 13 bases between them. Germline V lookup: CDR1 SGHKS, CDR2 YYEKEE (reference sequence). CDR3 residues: CASSLPGGDEQYF. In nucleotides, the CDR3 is TGTGCCAGCAGCCTGCCGGGGGGCGACGAGCAGTACTTC.

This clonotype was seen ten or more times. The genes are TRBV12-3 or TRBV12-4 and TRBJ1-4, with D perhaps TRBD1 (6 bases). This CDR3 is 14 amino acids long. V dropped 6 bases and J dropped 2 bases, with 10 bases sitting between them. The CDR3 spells CASSLRGTNEKLFF. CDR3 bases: TGTGCCAGCAGCCTGAGGGGGACTAATGAAAAACTGTTTTTT.

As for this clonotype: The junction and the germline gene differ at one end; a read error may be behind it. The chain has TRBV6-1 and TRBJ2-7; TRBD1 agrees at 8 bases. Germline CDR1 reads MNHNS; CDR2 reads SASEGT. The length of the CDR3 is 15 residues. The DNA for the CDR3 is TGTGCCAGCGGTGACCGGACAGGGAGATCCTACGAGCAGTACTTC. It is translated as CASGDRTGRSYEQYF.

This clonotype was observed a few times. Here the CDR3 reads CASSLRAEARSGELFF. Written as DNA, the CDR3 is TGTGCCAGCAGCTTAAGGGCGGAGGCTAGGTCCGGGGAGCTGTTTTTT. This sequence joins TRBV7-3 and TRBJ2-2; D may be TRBD2 (5 bases). The CDR3 spans 16 residues. The germline V gene has CDR1 SGHTA and CDR2 FQGTGA. Trimming took off 1 base at V and 6 bases at J, with 15 bases between the two ends.

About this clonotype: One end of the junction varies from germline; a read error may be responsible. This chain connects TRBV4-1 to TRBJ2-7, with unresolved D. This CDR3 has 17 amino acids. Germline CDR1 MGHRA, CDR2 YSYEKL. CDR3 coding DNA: TGTGCCAGCAGCCAAGATATATATGCGGAAAACCCGTACGAGCAGTACTTC. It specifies CASSQDIYAENPYEQYF.

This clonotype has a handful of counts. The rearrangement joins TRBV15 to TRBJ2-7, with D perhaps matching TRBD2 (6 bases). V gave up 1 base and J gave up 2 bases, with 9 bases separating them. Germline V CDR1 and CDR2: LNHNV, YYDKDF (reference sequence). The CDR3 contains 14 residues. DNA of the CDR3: TGTGCCACCAGCAGAGCCGGGAGAACCTACGAGCAGTACTTC. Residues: CATSRAGRTYEQYF.

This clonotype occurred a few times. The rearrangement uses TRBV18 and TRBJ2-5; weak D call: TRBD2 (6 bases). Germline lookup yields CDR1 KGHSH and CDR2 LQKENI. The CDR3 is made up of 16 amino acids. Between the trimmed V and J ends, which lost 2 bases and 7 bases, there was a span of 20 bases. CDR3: CASSPEMGSGLGTQYF. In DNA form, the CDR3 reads TGTGCCAGCTCACCAGAGATGGGTAGCGGCCTCGGGACCCAGTACTTC.

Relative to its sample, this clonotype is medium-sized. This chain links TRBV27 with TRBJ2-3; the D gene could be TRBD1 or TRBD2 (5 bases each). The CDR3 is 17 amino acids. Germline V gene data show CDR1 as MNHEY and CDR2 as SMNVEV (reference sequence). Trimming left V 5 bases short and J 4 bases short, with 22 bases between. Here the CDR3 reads CASSPGTGGGFPDTQYF. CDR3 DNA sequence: TGTGCCAGCAGTCCTGGGACCGGAGGAGGTTTTCCAGATACGCAGTATTTT.

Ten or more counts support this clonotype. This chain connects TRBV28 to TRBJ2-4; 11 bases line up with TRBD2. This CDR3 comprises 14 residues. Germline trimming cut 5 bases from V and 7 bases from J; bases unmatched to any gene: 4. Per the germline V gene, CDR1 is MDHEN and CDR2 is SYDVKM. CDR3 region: CASSQLAGVNIQYF. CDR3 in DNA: TGTGCCAGCAGTCAACTAGCGGGAGTGAACATTCAGTACTTC. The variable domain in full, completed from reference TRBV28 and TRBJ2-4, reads DVKVTQSSRYLVKRTGEKVFLECVQDMDHENMFWYRQDPGLGLRLIYFSYDVKMKEKGDIPEGYSVSREKKERFSLILESASTNQTSMYLCASSQLAGVNIQYFGAGTRLSVL.

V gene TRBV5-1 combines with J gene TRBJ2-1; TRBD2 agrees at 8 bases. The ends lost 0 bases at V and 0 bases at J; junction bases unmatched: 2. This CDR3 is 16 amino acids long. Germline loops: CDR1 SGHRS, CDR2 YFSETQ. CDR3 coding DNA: TGCGCCAGCAGCTTGGCCGGGGGGGGCTCCTACAATGAGCAGTTCTTC. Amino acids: CASSLAGGGSYNEQFF.

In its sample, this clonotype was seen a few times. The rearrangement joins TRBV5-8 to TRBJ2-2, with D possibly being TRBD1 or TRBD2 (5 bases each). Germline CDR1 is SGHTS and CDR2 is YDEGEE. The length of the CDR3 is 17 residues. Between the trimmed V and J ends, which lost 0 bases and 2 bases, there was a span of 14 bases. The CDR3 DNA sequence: TGTGCCAGCAGCTTGGTATTGGGGGTTACTAACACCGGGGAGCTGTTTTTT. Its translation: CASSLVLGVTNTGELFF. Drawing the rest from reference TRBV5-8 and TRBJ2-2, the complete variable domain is EAGVTQSPTHLIKTRGQQATLRCSPISGHTSVYWYQQALGLGLQFLLWYDEGEERNRGNFPPRFSGRQFPNYSSELNVNALELEDSALYLCASSLVLGVTNTGELFFGEGSRLTVL.

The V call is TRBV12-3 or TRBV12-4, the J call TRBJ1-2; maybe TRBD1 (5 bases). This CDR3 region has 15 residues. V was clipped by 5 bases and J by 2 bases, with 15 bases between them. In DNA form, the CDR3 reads TGTGCCAGCAGTCAGGCCCGGGGGATAAACTATGGCTACACCTTC. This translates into CASSQARGINYGYTF.

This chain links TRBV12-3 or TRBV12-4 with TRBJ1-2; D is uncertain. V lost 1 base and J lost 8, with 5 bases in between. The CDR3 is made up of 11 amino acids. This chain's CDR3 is CASSLGTGYTF. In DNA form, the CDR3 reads TGTGCCAGCAGTTTAGGTACCGGCTACACCTTC.